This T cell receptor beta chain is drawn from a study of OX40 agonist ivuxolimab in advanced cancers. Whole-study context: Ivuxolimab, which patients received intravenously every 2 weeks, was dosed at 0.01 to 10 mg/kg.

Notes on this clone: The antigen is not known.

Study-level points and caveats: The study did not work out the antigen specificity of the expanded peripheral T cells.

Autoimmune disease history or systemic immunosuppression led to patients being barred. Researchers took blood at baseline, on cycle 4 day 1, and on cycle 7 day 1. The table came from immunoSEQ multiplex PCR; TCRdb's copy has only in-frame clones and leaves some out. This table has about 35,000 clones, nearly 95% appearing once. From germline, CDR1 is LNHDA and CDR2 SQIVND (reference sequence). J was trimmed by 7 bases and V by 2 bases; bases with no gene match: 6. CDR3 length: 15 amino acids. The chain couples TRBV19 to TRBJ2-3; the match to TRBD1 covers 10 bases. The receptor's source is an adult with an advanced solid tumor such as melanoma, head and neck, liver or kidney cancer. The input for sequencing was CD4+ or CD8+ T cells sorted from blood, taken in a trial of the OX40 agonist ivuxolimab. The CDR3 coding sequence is TGTGCCAGTAGTATAATCGGGACAGGGGAAAATACGCAGTATTTT. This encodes CASSIIGTGENTQYF.